Listed below are T cell receptor beta chains from one sample, sequenced in a study of cytomegalovirus exposure and HLA in healthy donors. TCRdb's copy holds only in-frame clones and misses some; the assay was immunoSEQ multiplex PCR. In the table there are roughly 100,000 clones, around 10% of which are singletons. The specimen sequenced was PBMCs. The receptors were sampled from a man over 45 in good health and CMV-seropositive. Both conserved end residues are part of each CDR3. Each record gives: CDR3 DNA, CDR3 protein, clone size, D gene, J gene, V gene. D genes are given only for firm matches. Clone size appears in some rows only: once, few, many, or a class for an expanded clone.

CDR3nt: TGTGCCAGCAGCTTGCTAGCGGGAGAGCCCGGGGAGCTGTTTTTT
CDR3aa: CASSLLAGEPGELFF
abundance: few
d_gene: .
j_gene: TRBJ2-2
v_gene: TRBV21-1

CDR3nt: TGTGCCAGCAGTTTGGGGACTCCAGCCTACGAGCAGTACTTC
CDR3aa: CASSLGTPAYEQYF
abundance: few
d_gene: .
j_gene: TRBJ2-7
v_gene: TRBV25-1

CDR3nt: TGTGCCAGCAGCTACTCCCTAGCGGGAGGGTACAATGAGCAGTTCTTC
CDR3aa: CASSYSLAGGYNEQFF
abundance: .
d_gene: TRBD2
j_gene: TRBJ2-1
v_gene: TRBV7-3

CDR3nt: TGTGCCAGTAGTAACATGAAGAACACCGGGGAGCTGTTTTTT
CDR3aa: CASSNMKNTGELFF
abundance: .
d_gene: .
j_gene: TRBJ2-2
v_gene: TRBV19

CDR3nt: TGTGCCAGCAGTTTCCCAACAGGGGGCCGAGGATCAGCCCAGCATTTT
CDR3aa: CASSFPTGGRGSAQHF
abundance: .
d_gene: TRBD1
j_gene: TRBJ1-5
v_gene: TRBV28

CDR3nt: TGTGCCAGCAGCGTAGAAGGACAGGGTGGCACCGGGGAGCTGTTTTTT
CDR3aa: CASSVEGQGGTGELFF
abundance: few
d_gene: TRBD1
j_gene: TRBJ2-2
v_gene: TRBV9

CDR3nt: TGCAGCGTGGGGGCTCGCGGGCTGAGAGAGACCCAGTACTTC
CDR3aa: CSVGARGLRETQYF
abundance: few
d_gene: .
j_gene: TRBJ2-5
v_gene: TRBV29-1

CDR3nt: TGTGCCAGCAGCTTGGTAGGGGAGGACGAGCAGTACTTC
CDR3aa: CASSLVGEDEQYF
abundance: few
d_gene: .
j_gene: TRBJ2-7
v_gene: TRBV5-6

CDR3nt: TGTGCCAGCTCTCTCAATGACAGGGGTGGCAATCAGCCCCAGCATTTT
CDR3aa: CASSLNDRGGNQPQHF
abundance: once
d_gene: TRBD1
j_gene: TRBJ1-5
v_gene: TRBV18

CDR3nt: TGTGCCAGCAGCTTGCTACCCCTCGTATGGGAAAAACTGTTTTTT
CDR3aa: CASSLLPLVWEKLFF
abundance: .
d_gene: .
j_gene: TRBJ1-4
v_gene: TRBV5-5

CDR3nt: TGTGCCAGCAGCTTTGCAGCTAACTATGGCTACACCTTC
CDR3aa: CASSFAANYGYTF
abundance: .
d_gene: .
j_gene: TRBJ1-2
v_gene: TRBV11-2

CDR3nt: TGTGCCAGCTCACCGTTCGCCCCTGGAGGCGGTGGCAATGAGCAGTTCTTC
CDR3aa: CASSPFAPGGGGNEQFF
abundance: few
d_gene: .
j_gene: TRBJ2-1
v_gene: TRBV18

CDR3nt: TGTGCCAGTAGTATTAAGGGGGCTGGATACGAGCAGTACTTC
CDR3aa: CASSIKGAGYEQYF
abundance: .
d_gene: TRBD1
j_gene: TRBJ2-7
v_gene: TRBV19

CDR3nt: TGTGCCTGGACCAGGCAGGGGGCAGACGCTTTCTTT
CDR3aa: CAWTRQGADAFF
abundance: .
d_gene: TRBD1
j_gene: TRBJ1-1
v_gene: TRBV30

CDR3nt: TGCGCCAGCAGCTTGGTACAAACCGGAGGGGGCTACACCTTC
CDR3aa: CASSLVQTGGGYTF
abundance: .
d_gene: .
j_gene: TRBJ1-2
v_gene: TRBV5-1

CDR3nt: TGTGCCAGCAGTTTCCTCAGGGTGGGGAACACTGAAGCTTTCTTT
CDR3aa: CASSFLRVGNTEAFF
abundance: few
d_gene: .
j_gene: TRBJ1-1
v_gene: TRBV27

CDR3nt: TGCGCCAGCAGCCCGGGGCTAGGGGAGGGGACCCAGTACTTC
CDR3aa: CASSPGLGEGTQYF
abundance: few
d_gene: TRBD2
j_gene: TRBJ2-5
v_gene: TRBV4-3

CDR3nt: TGTGCCAGCAGCTTGTTGCGGGAGCCGGGGGATGAGCAGTTCTTC
CDR3aa: CASSLLREPGDEQFF
abundance: .
d_gene: TRBD2
j_gene: TRBJ2-1
v_gene: TRBV5-8

CDR3nt: TGTGCCAGCACTCCCCCCCGGGACAGGGGTGAGACCCAGTACTTC
CDR3aa: CASTPPRDRGETQYF
abundance: .
d_gene: TRBD1
j_gene: TRBJ2-5
v_gene: TRBV6-4

CDR3nt: TGTGCCAGCAGTTACGGGGGGACAGGGCCCTACGAGCAGTACTTC
CDR3aa: CASSYGGTGPYEQYF
abundance: few
d_gene: TRBD1
j_gene: TRBJ2-7
v_gene: TRBV6-5

CDR3nt: TGTGCCAGCAGCCTGAAACCGGGAGAGCAGTTCTTC
CDR3aa: CASSLKPGEQFF
abundance: many
d_gene: .
j_gene: TRBJ2-1
v_gene: TRBV4-2

CDR3nt: TGCGCCAGCAGCCAAGTGGACAGCTCCTACGAGCAGTACTTC
CDR3aa: CASSQVDSSYEQYF
abundance: .
d_gene: .
j_gene: TRBJ2-7
v_gene: TRBV4-3

CDR3nt: TGTGCCAGCAGTGAATGGAGGCTTAACTATGGCTACACCTTC
CDR3aa: CASSEWRLNYGYTF
abundance: .
d_gene: .
j_gene: TRBJ1-2
v_gene: TRBV6-5

CDR3nt: TGCGCCAGCGGACGGGACAGCTCAAACACTGAAGCTTTCTTT
CDR3aa: CASGRDSSNTEAFF
abundance: few
d_gene: TRBD1
j_gene: TRBJ1-1
v_gene: TRBV5-1

CDR3nt: TGTGCCAGCAGCTTCGGACAGAGAAACATTCAGTACTTC
CDR3aa: CASSFGQRNIQYF
abundance: few
d_gene: .
j_gene: TRBJ2-4
v_gene: TRBV11-2

CDR3nt: TGCGCCAGCAGCCAAGAACTAGCGACCACCGGGGAGCTGTTTTTT
CDR3aa: CASSQELATTGELFF
abundance: .
d_gene: TRBD2
j_gene: TRBJ2-2
v_gene: TRBV4-1

CDR3nt: TGTGCCAGTCGCCGAGGGGACAGGGGGCCCAATGAGCAGTTCTTC
CDR3aa: CASRRGDRGPNEQFF
abundance: few
d_gene: TRBD1
j_gene: TRBJ2-1
v_gene: TRBV19

CDR3nt: TGTGCCAGTAGTATAGACAGGGATCTCTATGGCTACACCTTC
CDR3aa: CASSIDRDLYGYTF
abundance: .
d_gene: .
j_gene: TRBJ1-2
v_gene: TRBV19

CDR3nt: TGTGCCAGCAGTCCCTTGGACAGGGGAGAGCCCCAGCATTTT
CDR3aa: CASSPLDRGEPQHF
abundance: few
d_gene: TRBD1
j_gene: TRBJ1-5
v_gene: TRBV28

CDR3nt: TGTGCCAGCAGCGTGACAGGGGATGAGCAGTTCTTC
CDR3aa: CASSVTGDEQFF
abundance: .
d_gene: TRBD1
j_gene: TRBJ2-1
v_gene: TRBV5-5

CDR3nt: TGTGCCAGCGGACCCGCTTTCTTT
CDR3aa: CASGPAFF
abundance: few
d_gene: .
j_gene: TRBJ1-1
v_gene: TRBV30

CDR3nt: TGCGCCAGCAGCTTGGTCGGACAGAATTCTGAGCAGTTCTTC
CDR3aa: CASSLVGQNSEQFF
abundance: few
d_gene: .
j_gene: TRBJ2-1
v_gene: TRBV5-1

CDR3nt: TGTGCCAGCAGTTTGAGGGGCAGGGGGGAAGGTCAGCCCCAGCATTTT
CDR3aa: CASSLRGRGEGQPQHF
abundance: .
d_gene: TRBD1
j_gene: TRBJ1-5
v_gene: TRBV28

CDR3nt: TGTGCCAGCAGTTTAAAAGCGGGGGGCACAGATACGCAGTATTTT
CDR3aa: CASSLKAGGTDTQYF
abundance: .
d_gene: TRBD2
j_gene: TRBJ2-3
v_gene: TRBV28

CDR3nt: TGCAGCGTTGAAGGGAAAGGCGGGACGGATCGTACGCAGTATTTT
CDR3aa: CSVEGKGGTDRTQYF
abundance: .
d_gene: .
j_gene: TRBJ2-3
v_gene: TRBV29-1

CDR3nt: TGCGCCAGCAGCCTACAGGGCCCCAATGAAAAACTGTTTTTT
CDR3aa: CASSLQGPNEKLFF
abundance: .
d_gene: .
j_gene: TRBJ1-4
v_gene: TRBV4-3

CDR3nt: TGTGCCAGTAGTATAGCGGGACAGGGCCAGCAGCCCCAGCATTTT
CDR3aa: CASSIAGQGQQPQHF
abundance: .
d_gene: TRBD1
j_gene: TRBJ1-5
v_gene: TRBV19

CDR3nt: TGCGCCAGCAGCGGGACAGGTCCGTGGACTGAAGCTTTCTTT
CDR3aa: CASSGTGPWTEAFF
abundance: few
d_gene: TRBD1
j_gene: TRBJ1-1
v_gene: TRBV5-1

CDR3nt: TGTGCCAGCAGCTTGGCTCCAGGGGGAGGGGCCAACGTCCTGACTTTC
CDR3aa: CASSLAPGGGANVLTF
abundance: .
d_gene: TRBD1
j_gene: TRBJ2-6
v_gene: TRBV5-6

CDR3nt: TGTGCCAGCAGTGCATCAGGGTACAGCGAGCAGTACTTC
CDR3aa: CASSASGYSEQYF
abundance: few
d_gene: .
j_gene: TRBJ2-7
v_gene: TRBV27

CDR3nt: TGTGCCAGCGATGGGACAGGGGGGGGAGCTTTCTTT
CDR3aa: CASDGTGGGAFF
abundance: .
d_gene: TRBD1
j_gene: TRBJ1-1
v_gene: TRBV28

CDR3nt: TGTGCCAGCAGCTTTATGGGCGCTGGGGCCAACGTCCTGACTTTC
CDR3aa: CASSFMGAGANVLTF
abundance: few
d_gene: .
j_gene: TRBJ2-6
v_gene: TRBV11-2

CDR3nt: TGTGCCAGCAGTAATCCGGGACAGGCCCCTTATTCACCCCTCCACTTT
CDR3aa: CASSNPGQAPYSPLHF
abundance: few
d_gene: TRBD1
j_gene: TRBJ1-6
v_gene: TRBV27

CDR3nt: TGTGCCAGCAGCTTGGGGGACACCAACAATCAGCCCCAGCATTTT
CDR3aa: CASSLGDTNNQPQHF
abundance: .
d_gene: .
j_gene: TRBJ1-5
v_gene: TRBV7-9

CDR3nt: TGTGCCAGTAGTATGACTAGCGGAGAATACAATGAGCAGTTCTTC
CDR3aa: CASSMTSGEYNEQFF
abundance: few
d_gene: TRBD2
j_gene: TRBJ2-1
v_gene: TRBV19

CDR3nt: TGTGCCAGCAGGAAACAGAATTCGAATTCACCCCTCCACTTT
CDR3aa: CASRKQNSNSPLHF
abundance: .
d_gene: .
j_gene: TRBJ1-6
v_gene: TRBV6-5

CDR3nt: TGTGCCAGTAGTGGGGACAGGACTCTTAATCAGCCCCAGCATTTT
CDR3aa: CASSGDRTLNQPQHF
abundance: .
d_gene: TRBD1
j_gene: TRBJ1-5
v_gene: TRBV19

CDR3nt: TGTGCTAGTGGTTTGGCACAGGGGAACAATCAGCCCCAGCATTTT
CDR3aa: CASGLAQGNNQPQHF
abundance: .
d_gene: TRBD1
j_gene: TRBJ1-5
v_gene: TRBV12-5

CDR3nt: TGTGCCAGCAGCTTAGAGGACAGGGTCTACAATGAGCAGTTCTTC
CDR3aa: CASSLEDRVYNEQFF
abundance: .
d_gene: TRBD1
j_gene: TRBJ2-1
v_gene: TRBV7-2

CDR3nt: TGTGCCAGTAGGGGACTAGCGGGCCCTTCCTACGAGCAGTACTTC
CDR3aa: CASRGLAGPSYEQYF
abundance: .
d_gene: TRBD2
j_gene: TRBJ2-7
v_gene: TRBV19

CDR3nt: TGTGCCAGCAGCGTGGGGGGCACTGAAGCTTTCTTT
CDR3aa: CASSVGGTEAFF
abundance: .
d_gene: .
j_gene: TRBJ1-1
v_gene: TRBV9

CDR3nt: TGCGCCAGCAGCTCTCACTTCGACAGGCTCAACACCGGGGAGCTGTTTTTT
CDR3aa: CASSSHFDRLNTGELFF
abundance: few
d_gene: .
j_gene: TRBJ2-2
v_gene: TRBV5-1

CDR3nt: TGTGCCAGCAGCTTGGGCCCGGCCCAGACCCAGTACTTC
CDR3aa: CASSLGPAQTQYF
abundance: few
d_gene: .
j_gene: TRBJ2-5
v_gene: TRBV6-6

CDR3nt: TGCAGTGCCGAGGGGGCCGGGGAGCTGTTTTTT
CDR3aa: CSAEGAGELFF
abundance: few
d_gene: .
j_gene: TRBJ2-2
v_gene: TRBV20-1

CDR3nt: TGTGCCAGCCTCCTACAGGGGTCCGAGCAGTACTTC
CDR3aa: CASLLQGSEQYF
abundance: .
d_gene: TRBD1
j_gene: TRBJ2-7
v_gene: TRBV2

CDR3nt: TGCAGCGTTGAAATTAGCGGGAGGCAGTTCTTC
CDR3aa: CSVEISGRQFF
abundance: .
d_gene: TRBD2
j_gene: TRBJ2-1
v_gene: TRBV29-1

CDR3nt: TGTGCCACCCAAGCGGGAGGGCCCGTCAATGAGCAGTTCTTC
CDR3aa: CATQAGGPVNEQFF
abundance: .
d_gene: TRBD2
j_gene: TRBJ2-1
v_gene: TRBV15